This T cell receptor (beta chain) was sequenced for a study of cytomegalovirus exposure and HLA in healthy donors. Across the whole study: The same platform was used for the roughly 110 validation repertoires as for the approximately 610 first-cohort repertoires, as reported in a later analysis.

Using immunoSEQ multiplex PCR, the repertoire was profiled, and TCRdb retains in-frame clones only, with some absent. The table records 50,000 to 70,000 clones, about 95% of them present only once. Germline values: CDR1 MNHEY, CDR2 SMNVEV (reference sequence). CDR3 size: 14 residues. Deletions cut 0 bases from V and 4 bases from J, with 10 bases between. The specimen was PBMCs. The chain links TRBV27 to TRBJ2-7; perhaps TRBD2 as D (6 bases). The receptor was isolated from a woman aged 18-35 years in good health and CMV-seropositive. CDR3 in amino acids: CASSLSGEEYEQYF. Here the CDR3 DNA reads TGTGCCAGCAGTTTATCAGGGGAGGAGTACGAGCAGTACTTC.